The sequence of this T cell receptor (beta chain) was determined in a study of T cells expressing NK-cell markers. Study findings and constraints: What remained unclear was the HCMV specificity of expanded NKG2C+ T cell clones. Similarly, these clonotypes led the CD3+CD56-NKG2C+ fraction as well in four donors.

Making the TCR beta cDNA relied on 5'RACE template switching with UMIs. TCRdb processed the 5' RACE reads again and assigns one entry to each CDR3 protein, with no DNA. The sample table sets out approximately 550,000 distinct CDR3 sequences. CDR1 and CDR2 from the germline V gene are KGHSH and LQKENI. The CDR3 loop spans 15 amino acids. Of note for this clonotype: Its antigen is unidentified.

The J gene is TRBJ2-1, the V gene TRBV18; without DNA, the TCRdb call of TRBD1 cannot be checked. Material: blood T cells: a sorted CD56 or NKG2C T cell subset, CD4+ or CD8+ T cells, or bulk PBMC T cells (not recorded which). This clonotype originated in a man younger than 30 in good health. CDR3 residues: CASSPFTGEINEQFF.